A single T cell receptor (beta chain) is shown here with its context. This CDR3 is built from 16 residues. V trimming: 3 bases; J trimming: 4 bases; junction bases outside the gene matches: 11. CDR1 and CDR2 from the germline V gene are SEHNR and FQNEAQ (reference sequence). This record belongs to a study of sequential checkpoint blockade in melanoma. As for the study in general: Arm A got nivolumab then ipilimumab; arm B the reverse, 1:1.

As to treatment: randomized to nivolumab then ipilimumab (arm A) or the reverse (arm B). PBMC sorting kept live CD3+CD8+ cells without CD19 or CD56. Libraries were prepared by immunoSEQ multiplex PCR; TCRdb keeps only in-frame clonotypes and omits some of them. The table records about 40,000 clones, roughly 90% of them present only once. The receptor's source is a human donor with melanoma. The V and J genes are TRBV7-9 and TRBJ2-7, with 8 bases that match TRBD1. Sequenced material: CD8+ T cells sorted from blood (inferred from file names), taken from a patient given nivolumab and ipilimumab in sequence. The CDR3 coding sequence is TGTGCCAGCAGCTTTGGGACAGGCCGTCTTAGGTACGAGCAGTACTTC. It is translated as CASSFGTGRLRYEQYF.